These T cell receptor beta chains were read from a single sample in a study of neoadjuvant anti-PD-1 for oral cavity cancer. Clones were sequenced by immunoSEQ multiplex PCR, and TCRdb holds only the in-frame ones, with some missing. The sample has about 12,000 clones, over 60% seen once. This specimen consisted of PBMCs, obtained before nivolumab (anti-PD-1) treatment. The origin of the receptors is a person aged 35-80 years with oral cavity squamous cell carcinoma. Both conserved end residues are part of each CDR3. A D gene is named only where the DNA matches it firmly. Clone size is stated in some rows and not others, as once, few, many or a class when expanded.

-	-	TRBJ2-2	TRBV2	CASNYPDPTVLGDPGELFF	TGTGCCAGCAATTACCCGGACCCCACGGTTTTAGGGGATCCCGGGGAGCTGTTTTTT
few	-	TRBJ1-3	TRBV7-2	CASSLITRGSGNTIYF	TGTGCCAGCAGCTTAATTACGAGGGGCTCTGGAAACACCATATATTTT
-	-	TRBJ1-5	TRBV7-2	CASSFPGPRGKPQHF	TGTGCCAGCAGCTTTCCAGGGCCCCGGGGGAAGCCCCAGCATTTT
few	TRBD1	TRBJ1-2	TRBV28	CASSSTRQGLGYTF	TGTGCCAGCAGTTCAACGCGACAGGGTCTTGGCTACACCTTC
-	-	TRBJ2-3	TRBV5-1	CASSFVGHSTDTQYF	TGCGCCAGCAGCTTCGTGGGGCATAGCACAGATACGCAGTATTTT
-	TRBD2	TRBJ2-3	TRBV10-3	CAISDPGLATDTQYF	TGTGCCATCAGTGACCCGGGACTAGCGACAGATACGCAGTATTTT
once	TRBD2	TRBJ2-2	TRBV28	CASTIAGVGTGELFF	TGTGCCAGCACCATAGCGGGAGTAGGGACCGGGGAGCTGTTTTTT
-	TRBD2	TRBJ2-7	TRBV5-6	CASSLPGLGYEQYF	TGTGCCAGCAGTTTGCCGGGACTAGGCTACGAGCAGTACTTC
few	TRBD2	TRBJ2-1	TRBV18	CASSPGLAVNNEQFF	TGTGCCAGCTCACCCGGACTAGCCGTCAACAATGAGCAGTTCTTC
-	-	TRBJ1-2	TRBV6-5	CASRTGTYGYTF	TGTGCCAGCAGAACAGGGACCTATGGCTACACCTTC
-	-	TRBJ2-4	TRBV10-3	CAISESEGPKNIQYF	TGTGCCATCAGTGAGAGCGAAGGTCCCAAAAACATTCAGTACTTC
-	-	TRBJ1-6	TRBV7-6	CASSSQNSPLHF	TGTGCCAGCAGCTCCCAAAATTCACCCCTCCACTTT
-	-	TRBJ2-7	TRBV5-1	CASSLEQGKHEQYF	TGCGCCAGCAGCTTGGAACAGGGTAAGCACGAGCAGTACTTC
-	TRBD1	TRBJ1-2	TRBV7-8	CASSPRGGYGYTF	TGTGCCAGCAGCCCCAGGGGGGGCTATGGCTACACCTTC
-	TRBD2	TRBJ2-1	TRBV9	CASSVERLAGKSNEQFF	TGTGCCAGCAGCGTAGAGAGACTAGCGGGGAAATCCAATGAGCAGTTCTTC
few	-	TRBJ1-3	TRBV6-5	CASSRSGQGNTIYF	TGTGCCAGCAGTCGTAGCGGACAGGGAAACACCATATATTTT
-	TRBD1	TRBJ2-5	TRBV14	CASSLGQGRETQYF	TGTGCCAGCAGCCTCGGACAGGGGCGGGAGACCCAGTACTTC
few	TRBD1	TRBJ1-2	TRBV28	CASSFGTGYLTYTF	TGTGCCAGCAGTTTTGGGACAGGGTATTTGACGTACACCTTC
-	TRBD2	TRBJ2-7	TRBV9	CASSVWEGAYEQYF	TGTGCCAGCAGCGTGTGGGAGGGTGCCTACGAGCAGTACTTC
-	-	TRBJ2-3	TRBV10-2	CASSETGTDTQYF	TGCGCCAGCAGTGAAACCGGGACAGATACGCAGTATTTT
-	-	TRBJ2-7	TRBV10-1	CASSVSATPYEQYF	TGCGCCAGCAGTGTGTCTGCCACCCCCTACGAGCAGTACTTC
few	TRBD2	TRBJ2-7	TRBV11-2	CASSPTAGGMSYEQYF	TGTGCCAGCAGCCCAACAGCGGGAGGGATGTCCTACGAGCAGTACTTC
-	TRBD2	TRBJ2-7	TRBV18	CASSPSGGARSSYEQYF	TGTGCCAGCTCCCCTAGCGGGGGGGCTCGTAGCTCCTACGAGCAGTACTTC
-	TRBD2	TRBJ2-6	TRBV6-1	CASSADRALAGISGANVLTF	TGTGCCAGCAGTGCTGACAGGGCACTAGCGGGGATCTCTGGGGCCAACGTCCTGACTTTC
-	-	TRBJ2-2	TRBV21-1	CASSKAGTSGNTGELFF	TGTGCCAGCAGCAAAGCCGGGACTAGCGGGAACACCGGGGAGCTGTTTTTT
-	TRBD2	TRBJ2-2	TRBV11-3	CASSTGTSGGELFF	TGTGCCAGCAGCACCGGGACTAGCGGGGGGGAGCTGTTTTTT
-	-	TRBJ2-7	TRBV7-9	CASSLMREASYEQYF	TGTGCCAGCAGCTTAATGAGGGAGGCATCCTACGAGCAGTACTTC
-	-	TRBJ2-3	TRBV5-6	CASSLTGDLFTQYF	TGTGCCAGCAGCTTAACAGGGGACTTGTTTACGCAGTATTTT
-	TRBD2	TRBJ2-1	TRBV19	CASSMGLAGGLEQFF	TGTGCCAGTAGTATGGGACTAGCGGGGGGGCTTGAGCAGTTCTTC
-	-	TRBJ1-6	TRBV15	CATSRGGQGNSPLHF	TGTGCCACCAGCAGAGGGGGGCAGGGGAATTCGCCCCTCCACTTT
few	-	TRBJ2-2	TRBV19	CASCPIAPGELFF	TGTGCCAGTTGCCCAATCGCGCCCGGGGAGCTGTTTTTT